This TCR beta chain was recorded in a study of OX40 agonist ivuxolimab in advanced cancers. Here immunoSEQ multiplex PCR was the method, and the copy in TCRdb shows in-frame clones only, minus some. The profile shows over 85,000 clones, around nine tenths of them singletons. Germline V gene data show CDR1 as MGHDK and CDR2 as SYGVNS. Trimming stripped 6 bases from V and 1 base from J, with 12 bases between. This CDR3 contains 14 residues. This receptor was obtained from an adult with an advanced solid tumor such as melanoma, head and neck, liver or kidney cancer. The material was CD4+ or CD8+ T cells sorted from blood, obtained in a trial of the OX40 agonist ivuxolimab. This chain uses TRBV25-1 with TRBJ1-1; D uncertain. The CDR3 DNA follows: TGTGCCAGCAGGAGCGGACTGCCGAACACTGAAGCTTTCTTT. Protein: CASRSGLPNTEAFF.